The 17 T cell receptor beta chains given below trace back to one sample, sequenced in a study of regulatory T cells in long-lasting Graves disease. Assembly of TCR beta libraries relied on iRepertoire HTBI primers together with Arm-PCR of CDR3 regions. TCRdb redid the calling of the multiplex PCR reads with MiXCR, one entry per CDR3 protein. The data contain hundreds of thousands of distinct CDR3 sequences, roughly 21% of them singletons. Described time point: persistent/refractory GD, antithyroid drugs over 5 years with positive TRAb. Extracted PBMC RNA gave rise to the TCR library. The material was peripheral blood mononuclear cells (PBMCs), obtained when the disease was refractory, from a patient treated with antithyroid drugs. The receptors were gathered from a female donor with Graves disease.

At least ten counts were recorded for this clonotype. The chain has TRBV20-1 and TRBJ1-1, with D uncertain. Trimming took off 3 bases at V and 5 bases at J, with 4 bases between the two ends. Germline CDR1 is DFQATT and CDR2 is SNEGSKA (reference sequence). This CDR3 comprises 10 residues. The CDR3 spells CSARATEAFF. CDR3 nucleotide sequence: TGCAGTGCTAGGGCAACTGAAGCTTTCTTT.

This clonotype was seen many times. A read error may produce the germline difference seen at one junction end. V is TRBV5-5 and J is TRBJ1-1; 10 nucleotides match TRBD1. Germline V gene data show CDR1 as SGHKS and CDR2 as YYEKEE (reference sequence). This CDR3 comprises 14 residues. The CDR3 protein is CASSPPGQGSEAFF. DNA for the CDR3: TGCGCCAGCAGCCCCCCGGGACAGGGGTCTGAAGCTTTCTTT.

Worth noting for this clonotype: This could be a read error, since a much larger clone is one nucleotide away. The rearrangement joins TRBV20-1 to TRBJ2-5; unclear D gene. CDR3 length: 15 amino acids. The germline V gene has CDR1 DFQATT and CDR2 SNEGSKA (reference sequence). Trimming shortened V by 5 bases and J by 1 base, and 17 bases separated the two germline ends. CDR3 DNA sequence: TGCAGTGCTTCAGAGGTGGCAGCCAGCCAAGAGACCCAGTACTTC. This encodes CSASEVAASQETQYF.

This clonotype showed up just a few times. The gene calls are TRBV12-3 or TRBV12-4 and TRBJ1-2; weak D call: TRBD1 (5 bases). V was shortened by 5 bases and J by 3 bases, with 13 bases between the two germline ends. CDR3 length: 14 amino acids. The CDR3 coding sequence is TGTGCCAGCAGTGCCCGGGACCGAGACTATGGCTACACCTTC. Translating gives CASSARDRDYGYTF.

This clonotype was counted a few times. J is TRBJ2-7 and V is TRBV6-2 or TRBV6-3; TRBD2 is a possible D gene (6 bases). Germline CDR1 reads MNHEY; CDR2 reads SVGEGT. Trimming took 10 bases from V and 6 from J, leaving 16 bases between them. The CDR3 sequence is 12 residues long. The CDR3 DNA reads as TGTGCCACCCGGGGGAGTACTGGCGAGCAGTACTTC. Amino acid sequence: CATRGSTGEQYF.

V is TRBV6-1 and J is TRBJ1-5, with D possibly TRBD1 on 5 matching bases. Germline V gives CDR1 MNHNS, CDR2 SASEGT. Trimming removed 6 bases from V and 0 bases from J, with 15 bases in between. The CDR3 sequence is 16 residues long. This CDR3 reads CASSPPGLLSNQPQHF. The CDR3 bases are TGTGCCAGCAGCCCCCCGGGGCTTCTTAGCAATCAGCCCCAGCATTTT.

This clonotype has a handful of counts. This chain joins TRBV11-2 and TRBJ1-2; 8 bases map to TRBD1. Germline V gives CDR1 SGHAT, CDR2 FQNNGV. This CDR3 is 16 amino acids long. With 5 bases clipped from V and 0 bases from J, the junction kept 8 bases outside the gene matches. The chain's CDR3 is CASSRCTGGTNYGYTF. The CDR3 DNA sequence: TGTGCCAGCAGCCGATGTACAGGGGGGACTAACTATGGCTACACCTTC.

This clonotype was seen a few times. One junction end disagrees with the germline gene, perhaps due to a read error. V is TRBV2 and J is TRBJ2-6; a weak D match, TRBD2 (6 bases). Per the germline V gene, CDR1 is SNHLY and CDR2 is FYNNEI. The CDR3 is made up of 14 amino acids. The CDR3 DNA sequence: TGTGCCAGCAGTTGGACTGGAGGGGCCAACGTCCCGACTTTC. Its translation: CASSWTGGANVPTF. Together with reference TRBV2 and TRBJ2-6, the CDR3 gives the full variable domain: EPEVTQTPSHQVTQMGQEVILRCVPISNHLYFYWYRQILGQKVEFLVSFYNNEISEKSEIFDDQFSVERPDGSNFTLKIRSTKLEDSAMYFCASSWTGGANVPTFGAGSRLTVL.

This clonotype was counted only a few times. The V gene is TRBV27, the J gene TRBJ2-7; D could derive from TRBD1 or TRBD2 (5 bases each). There are 14 residues in the CDR3. CDR1 is MNHEY and CDR2 is SMNVEV in the germline V gene (reference sequence). Trimming took off 5 bases at V and 4 bases at J, with 15 bases between the two ends. CDR3 coding DNA: TGTGCCAGCAGTGAGGGGCCTCCGGGTTACGAGCAGTACTTC. Encoded protein: CASSEGPPGYEQYF.

This clonotype was seen a handful of times. This rearrangement joins TRBV5-5 to TRBJ2-5; no clear D. Per the germline V gene, CDR1 is SGHKS and CDR2 is YYEKEE (reference sequence). The V end lost 4 bases, the J end lost 5 bases, and 15 bases lay between the germline ends. The CDR3 extends over 14 amino acids. The DNA for the CDR3 is TGTGCCAGCAGCAGCCCGGGTGGCCTGGAGACCCAGTACTTC. This gives the protein CASSSPGGLETQYF.

This clonotype was detected many times. This chain's CDR3 is CASRAGGERGYTF. The CDR3 nucleotides are TGTGCCAGCAGAGCCGGGGGGGAACGTGGCTACACCTTC. This chain links TRBV3-1 with TRBJ1-2; D is possibly TRBD1 (5 bases). The CDR3 spans 13 residues. CDR1 LGHDT and CDR2 YNNKEL come from the germline V gene (reference sequence). Trimming pared 6 bases from V and 7 bases from J, leaving 15 bases between.

A note on this clonotype: One junction end does not reproduce the germline sequence, and a read error may be involved. This sequence joins TRBV20-1 and TRBJ2-1; D unclear. The germline V gene encodes CDR1 DFQATT and CDR2 SNEGSKA (reference sequence). This CDR3 is 14 amino acids long. The CDR3 region has the DNA TGCAGTGCTAGAGATCCTAGGTCCTCCAATGAGCAGTTCTTC. It encodes CSARDPRSSNEQFF.

In its sample, this clonotype was seen many times. The chain uses TRBV7-2 and TRBJ1-6; unclear D gene. The CDR3 consists of 12 residues. The germline V and J ends were trimmed by 6 bases and 8 bases, with 8 bases remaining between them. Germline assignment: CDR1 SGHTA and CDR2 FQGNSA. The CDR3 region is CASSFSHSPLHF. Here the CDR3 DNA reads TGTGCCAGCAGTTTTTCGCATTCACCCCTCCACTTT.

This clonotype appeared many times. The chain combines TRBV12-3 or TRBV12-4 with TRBJ1-1; D uncertain. The V end was cut by 5 bases, the J end by 3 bases, with 10 bases between. The CDR3 loop spans 13 amino acids. The DNA of the CDR3 is TGTGCCAGCAGTCTACACATGGACACTGAAGCTTTCTTT. Amino acid sequence: CASSLHMDTEAFF.

A note on this clonotype: The germline gene is not matched at one end of the junction; a read error may be the cause. The chain couples TRBV28 to TRBJ2-3; D perhaps matches TRBD1 (7 bases). The CDR3 covers 16 residues. CDR1 and CDR2 from the germline V gene are MDHEN and SYDVKM. The CDR3 nucleotides read TGTGCCAGCAGTTTCCCTAGGGGACGGGGGACAGATACGCAGTGTTTT. Its protein is CASSFPRGRGTDTQCF.

J is TRBJ1-4 and V is TRBV6-1, with D possibly TRBD1 on 6 matching bases. Germline assignment: CDR1 MNHNS and CDR2 SASEGT. CDR3 size: 14 residues. Between the trimmed V and J ends, which lost 6 bases and 12 bases, there was a span of 20 bases. DNA for the CDR3: TGTGCCAGCAGGCCACAGGGTTCGGCAGGGGAACTGTTTTTT. It is translated as CASRPQGSAGELFF.

Ten or more counts support this clonotype. The chain recombines TRBV7-2 with TRBJ2-4, with a tentative D call TRBD2 (5 bases). The CDR3 is 16 residues long. Between the trimmed V and J ends, which lost 8 bases and 2 bases, there was a span of 19 bases. The V gene's germline CDR1 is SGHTA and CDR2 FQGNSA. The CDR3: CASQRGTAQTKNIQYF. Written as DNA, the CDR3 is TGTGCCAGCCAACGGGGAACTGCCCAAACCAAAAACATTCAGTACTTC. The whole variable domain, filled in from reference TRBV7-2 and TRBJ2-4, reads GAGVSQSPSNKVTEKGKDVELRCDPISGHTALYWYRQSLGQGLEFLIYFQGNSAPDKSGLPSDRFSAERTGGSVSTLTIQRTQQEDSAVYLCASQRGTAQTKNIQYFGAGTRLSVL.